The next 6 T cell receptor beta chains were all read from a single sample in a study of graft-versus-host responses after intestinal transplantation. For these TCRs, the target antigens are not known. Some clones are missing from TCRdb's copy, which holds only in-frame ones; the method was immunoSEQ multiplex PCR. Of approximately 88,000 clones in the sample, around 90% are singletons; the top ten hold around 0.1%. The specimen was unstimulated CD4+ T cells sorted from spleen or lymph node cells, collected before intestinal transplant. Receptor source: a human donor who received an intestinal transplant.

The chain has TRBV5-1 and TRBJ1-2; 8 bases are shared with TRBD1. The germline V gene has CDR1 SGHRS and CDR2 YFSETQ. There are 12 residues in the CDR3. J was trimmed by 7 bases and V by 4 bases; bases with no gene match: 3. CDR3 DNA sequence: TGCGCCAGCAGCGAGACAGGGGCTGGCTACACCTTC. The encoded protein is CASSETGAGYTF.

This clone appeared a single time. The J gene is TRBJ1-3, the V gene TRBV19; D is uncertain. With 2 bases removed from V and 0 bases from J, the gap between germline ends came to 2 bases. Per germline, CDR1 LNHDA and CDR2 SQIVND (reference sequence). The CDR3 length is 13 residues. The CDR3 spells CASSIHSGNTIYF. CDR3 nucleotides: TGTGCCAGTAGTATACACTCTGGAAACACCATATATTTT.

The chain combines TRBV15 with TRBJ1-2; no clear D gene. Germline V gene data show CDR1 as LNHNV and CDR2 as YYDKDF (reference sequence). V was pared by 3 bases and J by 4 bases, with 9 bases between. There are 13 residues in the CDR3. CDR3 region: CATSSPGGYGYTF. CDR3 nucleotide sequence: TGTGCCACCAGCAGTCCAGGTGGCTATGGCTACACCTTC.

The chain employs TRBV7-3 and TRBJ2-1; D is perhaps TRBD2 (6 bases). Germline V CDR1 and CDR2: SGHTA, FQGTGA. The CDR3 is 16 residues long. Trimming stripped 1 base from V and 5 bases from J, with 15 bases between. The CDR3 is CASSLRLGDTHNEQFF. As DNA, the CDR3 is TGTGCCAGCAGCTTAAGACTAGGTGATACCCACAATGAGCAGTTCTTC.

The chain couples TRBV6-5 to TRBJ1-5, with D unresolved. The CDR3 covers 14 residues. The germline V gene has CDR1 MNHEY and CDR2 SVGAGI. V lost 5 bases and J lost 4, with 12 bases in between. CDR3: CASSEWGGNQPQHF. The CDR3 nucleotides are TGTGCCAGCAGTGAATGGGGAGGGAATCAGCCCCAGCATTTT.

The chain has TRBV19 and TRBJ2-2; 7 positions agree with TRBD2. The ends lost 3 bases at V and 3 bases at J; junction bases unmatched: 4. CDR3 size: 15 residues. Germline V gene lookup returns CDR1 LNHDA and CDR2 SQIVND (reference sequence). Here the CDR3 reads CASSIGGGYTGELFF. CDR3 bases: TGTGCCAGTAGTATTGGGGGGGGGTACACCGGGGAGCTGTTTTTT. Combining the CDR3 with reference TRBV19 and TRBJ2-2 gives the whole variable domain DGGITQSPKYLFRKEGQNVTLSCEQNLNHDAMYWYRQDPGQGLRLIYYSQIVNDFQKGDIAEGYSVSREKKESFPLTVTSAQKNPTAFYLCASSIGGGYTGELFFGEGSRLTVL.